These T cell receptor beta chains were read from a single sample in a study of OX40 agonist ivuxolimab in advanced cancers. Sequencing used immunoSEQ multiplex PCR; TCRdb keeps in-frame clones, though not all of them. Of around 60,000 clones listed, about 88% are singletons. Sequenced here: CD4+ or CD8+ T cells sorted from blood, sampled in a trial of the OX40 agonist ivuxolimab. These receptors all come from an adult with an advanced solid tumor such as melanoma, head and neck, liver or kidney cancer. CDR3s include the opening cysteine and the closing phenylalanine or tryptophan. The D gene is left open where the match is weak. Only some rows state a clone size, as once, few, many or a class for expanded clones.

D gene	clone size	V gene	J gene	CDR3 DNA	CDR3 protein
NA	NA	TRBV18	TRBJ1-1	TGTGCCAGCTCACCAAACAAGGACACTGAAGCTTTCTTT	CASSPNKDTEAFF
TRBD2	NA	TRBV5-1	TRBJ2-1	TGCGCCAGCGCCATAGCGGGAGTGGGTCAAAGTGAGCAGTTCTTC	CASAIAGVGQSEQFF
NA	NA	TRBV5-1	TRBJ2-1	TGCGCCAGCAGCCCCAACAGGGTCGAGACCAATGAGCAGTTCTTC	CASSPNRVETNEQFF
TRBD2	NA	TRBV29-1	TRBJ2-3	TGCAGCGTAACGACTAGCGGGAGTCGAGGGACGCAGTATTTT	CSVTTSGSRGTQYF
NA	NA	TRBV7-9	TRBJ1-5	TGTGCCAGCAGCTTGTTAAATCAGCCCCAGCATTTT	CASSLLNQPQHF
NA	NA	TRBV9	TRBJ2-1	TGTGCCAGCAGCGGCCTCACAGGGTATGAGCAGTTCTTC	CASSGLTGYEQFF
TRBD1	NA	TRBV28	TRBJ1-1	TGTGCCAGCAGGACAGGGGGCACTGAAGCTTTCTTT	CASRTGGTEAFF
NA	NA	TRBV18	TRBJ2-7	TGTGCCAGCTCACCAGAGGGGTACGAGCAGTACTTC	CASSPEGYEQYF
NA	NA	TRBV7-3	TRBJ2-1	TGTGCCAGCGCCACCGGGACGGGCAGTCTTGAGCAGTTCTTC	CASATGTGSLEQFF
NA	NA	TRBV2	TRBJ2-7	TGTGCCAGCAGTGAAAAGCGGCTTTTTCACGAGCAGTACTTC	CASSEKRLFHEQYF
TRBD1	once	TRBV29-1	TRBJ2-2	TGCAGCGTTGAAGACCAGGGGGCGAACACCGGGGAGCTGTTTTTT	CSVEDQGANTGELFF
TRBD2	once	TRBV5-1	TRBJ2-1	TGCGCCACTACCGGACTAGCGGGAGGGCCCCTCGATGAGCAGTTCTTC	CATTGLAGGPLDEQFF
TRBD2	NA	TRBV11-2	TRBJ2-1	TGTGCCAGCAGCGCGGGACTAGCCAATGAGCAGTTCTTC	CASSAGLANEQFF
TRBD1	once	TRBV19	TRBJ1-2	TGTGCCAGTAGTTGGGACAGGGCTAACTATGGCTACACCTTC	CASSWDRANYGYTF
NA	NA	TRBV28	TRBJ1-5	TGTGCCAGCAGAATCGGGGGGGGATCGCAGCCCCAGCATTTT	CASRIGGGSQPQHF
NA	NA	TRBV19	TRBJ2-2	TGTGCCAGTAGTATGCGACAGATCACCGGGGAGCTGTTTTTT	CASSMRQITGELFF
NA	NA	TRBV27	TRBJ2-7	TGTGCCAGCAGTTTCGTGGACAGAACTTACGAGCAGTACTTC	CASSFVDRTYEQYF
TRBD1	NA	TRBV10-3	TRBJ1-2	TGTGCCATCAGTGACGGACAGGGTGGCTACACCTTC	CAISDGQGGYTF
NA	NA	TRBV2	TRBJ2-5	TGTGCCAGCAGTGAATCGGCAGACCCCCAGTACTTC	CASSESADPQYF
NA	NA	TRBV6-5	TRBJ2-1	TGTGCCAGCAGTTACTTGGCAGGTAACAATGAGCAGTTCTTC	CASSYLAGNNEQFF
NA	NA	TRBV5-1	TRBJ2-7	TGCGCCAGCAGCCCCGGGACACTAGGCTACGAGCAGTACTTC	CASSPGTLGYEQYF
NA	few	TRBV4-1	TRBJ1-1	TGCGCCAGCAGCCAAGATAATATACAGGCTGAAGCTTTCTTT	CASSQDNIQAEAFF
NA	once	TRBV30	TRBJ2-3	TGTGCTCACAGGGTCCCTTACATAGATACGCAGTATTTT	CAHRVPYIDTQYF
NA	NA	TRBV27	TRBJ2-1	TGTGCCAGCAGTTCTCGAGGGGGGAACTCCTACAATGAGCAGTTCTTC	CASSSRGGNSYNEQFF
NA	once	TRBV6-6	TRBJ1-1	TGTGCCAGCAGTTACGGGTTTAACACTGAAGCTTTCTTT	CASSYGFNTEAFF
TRBD2	NA	TRBV4-2	TRBJ2-3	TGTGCCAGCAGCGCTAGGGCGGCTAGCGGGAGGTGGGCAGATACGCAGTATTTT	CASSARAASGRWADTQYF
NA	few	TRBV5-1	TRBJ2-3	TGCGCCAGCAGCTTGGCCGCGGGCACAGATACGCAGTATTTT	CASSLAAGTDTQYF
NA	NA	TRBV11-2	TRBJ2-5	TGTGCCAGCAGCTTAGATCAGGGCCGGGGGGAGACCCAGTACTTC	CASSLDQGRGETQYF
NA	few	TRBV9	TRBJ2-1	TGTGCCAGCAGCTTCCGACTGAACAATGAGCAGTTCTTC	CASSFRLNNEQFF
TRBD1	once	TRBV5-1	TRBJ2-7	TGCGCCAGCAGCCCGGATGGGACAGGGGTGTTCGAGCAGTACTTC	CASSPDGTGVFEQYF
TRBD2	few	TRBV19	TRBJ2-7	TGTGCCAGTAGTATCGCGGGGGTTGACTACGAGCAGTACTTC	CASSIAGVDYEQYF
NA	NA	TRBV21-1	TRBJ2-4	TGTGCCAGCAGCGCGGGGGGGGAGGTCCCAAACATTCAGTACTTC	CASSAGGEVPNIQYF
NA	NA	TRBV18	TRBJ1-4	TGTGCCAGCTCGCAGCTCCGGGCCAATGAAAAACTGTTTTTT	CASSQLRANEKLFF
NA	NA	TRBV5-1	TRBJ2-3	TGCGCCAGCAGCTTGGGCGCCCAAACAGATACGCAGTATTTT	CASSLGAQTDTQYF
NA	NA	TRBV5-1	TRBJ2-2	TGCGCCAGCAGCTTGGGGCCGGGGGAATCCGGCACCGGGGAGCTGTTTTTT	CASSLGPGESGTGELFF
NA	NA	TRBV18	TRBJ1-1	TGTGCCAGCTCACCATCATGGAGCGGCACTGAAGCTTTCTTT	CASSPSWSGTEAFF
NA	NA	TRBV28	TRBJ1-3	TGTGCCAGCAGTTCGAGATCGACAGGTTCCGGTGGAAACACCATATATTTT	CASSSRSTGSGGNTIYF
TRBD1	NA	TRBV28	TRBJ2-3	TGTGCCGGCGGACAGGGCACCACAGATACGCAGTATTTT	CAGGQGTTDTQYF
NA	NA	TRBV9	TRBJ2-3	TGTGCCAGCAGCGTAGGCCAGGGGCACAGCACAGATACGCAGTATTTT	CASSVGQGHSTDTQYF
NA	NA	TRBV2	TRBJ2-1	TGTGCCAGCAGCTTCTTTTCTGAAAATGAGCAGTTCTTC	CASSFFSENEQFF
TRBD2	NA	TRBV7-6	TRBJ2-2	TGTGCCAGCAGCCCCCGACTAGCGGAGCACACCGGGGAGCTGTTTTTT	CASSPRLAEHTGELFF
NA	NA	TRBV2	TRBJ1-2	TGTGCCAGCAGTTCCGGGCCCTACAGTGCCTACACCTTC	CASSSGPYSAYTF
TRBD1	NA	TRBV6-1	TRBJ1-1	TGTGCCAGCACCTGGACAGGGGGAAACACTGAAGCTTTCTTT	CASTWTGGNTEAFF
NA	NA	TRBV1	TRBJ2-1	TGCACCAGCAGCCAAGGTACTAGCGGGAGGGTGGGTGAGCAGTTCTTC	CTSSQGTSGRVGEQFF